Below are 26 T cell receptor beta chains sequenced from a single sample in a study of T cells in Graves' hyperthyroidism and ophthalmopathy. Using RNA transcripts as the source, TCR beta CDR3 regions were amplified. Researchers ran a first-round RT-PCR on the TCR CDR3 using the HTBI primer set. TCRdb reanalysed the multiplex PCR reads using MiXCR and keeps one entry per CDR3 protein. The repertoire holds about 380,000 distinct CDR3 sequences, with about 18% as singletons. The sample comprised blood. The receptors were sampled from a man in his late teens or twenties with Graves' ophthalmopathy.

The V and J genes are TRBV3-1 and TRBJ2-3, with 10 bases lining up with TRBD2. This CDR3 is built from 16 residues. V lost 1 base to trimming and J lost 4 bases; unmatched junction nucleotides: 5. Germline CDR1 is LGHDT and CDR2 is YNNKEL (reference sequence). CDR3 residues: CASSQATSGAPDTQYF. The DNA for the CDR3 is TGTGCCAGCAGCCAAGCAACTAGCGGGGCCCCAGATACGCAGTATTTT.

In DNA, the CDR3 is TGTGCCAGCGGGGGTATGAACACTGAAGCTTTCTTT. This sequence encodes CASGGMNTEAFF. The genes are TRBV2 and TRBJ1-1; possible D gene TRBD1, 5 bases. V shed 8 bases and J shed 0 bases, with 7 bases lying between them. Germline V gene data show CDR1 as SNHLY and CDR2 as FYNNEI. The CDR3 runs 12 residues.

This clonotype occurred a few times. The chain is built from TRBV15 and TRBJ2-1; tentatively, D is TRBD1 (6 bases). The CDR3 is made up of 14 amino acids. V dropped 5 bases and J dropped 8 bases, with 16 bases sitting between them. Germline loops: CDR1 LNHNV, CDR2 YYDKDF (reference sequence). Written as DNA, the CDR3 is TGTGCCACCAGCGTAGGGGGTGGATGGGATGAGCAGTTCTTC. It specifies CATSVGGGWDEQFF. Full variable domain (rest looked up from reference TRBV15 and TRBJ2-1): DAMVIQNPRYQVTQFGKPVTLSCSQTLNHNVMYWYQQKSSQAPKLLFHYYDKDFNNEADTPDNFQSRRPNTSFCFLDIRSPGLGDTAMYLCATSVGGGWDEQFFGPGTRLTVL.

The chain employs TRBV28 and TRBJ2-3; TRBD2 matches at 13 bases. V dropped 8 bases and J dropped 6; count of bases not matched to a gene: 17. Germline CDR1 is MDHEN and CDR2 is SYDVKM. CDR3 length: 18 residues. The CDR3: CASGPQGNGLAGVDTQYF. The CDR3 coding sequence is TGTGCCAGCGGCCCCCAGGGGAATGGACTAGCGGGAGTCGATACGCAGTATTTT.

This clonotype was seen many times. The chain employs TRBV3-1 and TRBJ2-3; the D is unclear. Per the germline V gene, CDR1 is LGHDT and CDR2 is YNNKEL (reference sequence). The CDR3 is 12 amino acids. Trimming removed 1 base from V and 6 bases from J, with 5 bases in between. CDR3 in DNA: TGTGCCAGCAGCCAAGTGGGGGATACGCAGTATTTT. Its translation: CASSQVGDTQYF.

The sample holds many counts of this clonotype. The chain combines TRBV12-3 or TRBV12-4 with TRBJ1-6; TRBD1 matches 11 bases. The length of the CDR3 is 14 residues. Germline trimming cut 4 bases from V and 8 bases from J; bases unmatched to any gene: 1. CDR3 in amino acids: CASSWDRGDSPLHF. CDR3 DNA sequence: TGTGCCAGCAGTTGGGACAGGGGGGATTCACCCCTCCACTTT.

This clonotype was seen only a few times. V gene TRBV4-1 combines with J gene TRBJ1-1; 9 bases agree with TRBD1. This CDR3 is built from 14 residues. J was trimmed by 7 bases and V by 4 bases; bases with no gene match: 7. Per the germline V gene, CDR1 is MGHRA and CDR2 is YSYEKL. CDR3 DNA sequence: TGCGCCAGCAGCCGCGGACAGGGGCTAGGTGAAGCTTTCTTT. It codes for CASSRGQGLGEAFF.

V and J are TRBV18 and TRBJ2-5; 14 bases are a match to TRBD2. The CDR3 totals 17 residues. Germline assignment: CDR1 KGHSH and CDR2 LQKENI. Losses at the gene ends were 6 bases for V and 4 bases for J; bases not matched to a gene: 10. CDR3 amino acids: CASSPGTSGRSGETQYF. In DNA form, the CDR3 reads TGTGCCAGCTCCCCTGGGACTAGCGGGAGAAGTGGAGAGACCCAGTACTTC.

This clonotype appeared many times. Compared with germline, one end of the junction differs, possibly owing to a read error. The V gene is TRBV7-7, the J gene TRBJ2-5; maybe TRBD2 (6 bases). The length of the CDR3 is 15 residues. Germline V lookup: CDR1 SSHAT, CDR2 FNYEAQ (reference sequence). Here the CDR3 DNA reads TGTGCTAGCAGCTTGCGGGGCGCGCTGAAGGAGACCCAGTACTTC. Amino acids: CASSLRGALKETQYF.

This clonotype was seen many times. The chain links TRBV3-1 to TRBJ1-1; D remains unclear. The CDR3 covers 15 residues. With 0 bases removed from V and 10 bases from J, the gap between germline ends came to 18 bases. Per germline, CDR1 LGHDT and CDR2 YNNKEL (reference sequence). The CDR3: CASSQDLKRAQGAFF. In nucleotides, the CDR3 is TGTGCCAGCAGCCAAGATCTCAAGAGGGCCCAAGGAGCTTTCTTT.

The table lists this clonotype with a few counts. The chain recombines TRBV20-1 with TRBJ1-2, with D perhaps matching TRBD1 (5 bases). Germline V CDR1 and CDR2: DFQATT, SNEGSKA (reference sequence). V was clipped by 3 bases and J by 1 base, with 12 bases between them. This CDR3 is 14 amino acids long. CDR3 residues: CSASPGSINYGYTF. CDR3 nucleotide sequence: TGCAGTGCTAGTCCAGGGTCAATTAACTATGGCTACACCTTC.

This clonotype was found many times. The chain uses TRBV2 and TRBJ2-7; TRBD2 might be the D (6 bases). CDR1 and CDR2 (germline): SNHLY, FYNNEI. CDR3 size: 14 residues. The germline V and J ends were trimmed by 7 bases and 5 bases, with 18 bases remaining between them. The CDR3 region has the DNA TGTGCCAGCACGTCGGAGGGTGTAGACGACGAGCAGTACTTC. This sequence encodes CASTSEGVDDEQYF.

The chain has TRBV6-2 or TRBV6-3 and TRBJ2-3, with 8 bases fitting TRBD2. Per the germline V gene, CDR1 is MNHEY and CDR2 is SVGEGT. J lost 8 bases, V lost 6 bases, and 13 bases had no gene match. The length of the CDR3 is 15 residues. The CDR3 coding sequence is TGTGCCAGCAGAAACGGGGGGGCGGCCGGGGGTACGCAGTATTTT. It codes for CASRNGGAAGGTQYF.

The chain recombines TRBV24-1 with TRBJ2-3; weak D call: TRBD2 (6 bases). V lost 4 bases, J lost 1 base, and 11 bases lay in between. Germline assignment: CDR1 KGHDR and CDR2 SFDVKD. This CDR3 is 15 amino acids long. The CDR3 region is CATSDRRGRTDTQYF. The CDR3 nucleotides are TGTGCCACCAGTGACCGGCGGGGCCGCACAGATACGCAGTATTTT.

The chain uses TRBV7-6 and TRBJ2-3; 9 bases are shared with TRBD1. This CDR3 is 14 amino acids long. Per the germline V gene, CDR1 is SGHVS and CDR2 is FNYEAQ. V lost 4 bases, J lost 6 bases, and 5 bases stayed unmatched. The CDR3, as DNA: TGTGCCAGCAGCTCTACAGGGGGCTCGGATACGCAGTATTTT. Translation: CASSSTGGSDTQYF. Together with reference TRBV7-6 and TRBJ2-3, the CDR3 gives the full variable domain: GAGVSQSPRYKVTKRGQDVALRCDPISGHVSLYWYRQALGQGPEFLTYFNYEAQQDKSGLPNDRFSAERPEGSISTLTIQRTEQRDSAMYRCASSSTGGSDTQYFGPGTRLTVL.

A word on this clonotype: Relative to the germline gene, one junction end is altered; a read error may explain this. The chain links TRBV20-1 to TRBJ2-7; D ambiguous. This CDR3 contains 13 residues. Germline values: CDR1 DFQATT, CDR2 SNEGSKA (reference sequence). The DNA for the CDR3 is TGCAGTGCTAGCGACGACCGTACCTACGAGCAATACTTC. It specifies CSASDDRTYEQYF.

This clonotype came up a few times. The chain recombines TRBV2 with TRBJ1-1; 9 bases match TRBD1. The CDR3 is 16 amino acids. Trimming at V came to 6 bases and at J to 5 bases, leaving 13 bases not matched to a gene. Germline V gene sequence: CDR1 SNHLY, CDR2 FYNNEI. The CDR3: CASSAHRDRARTEAFF. CDR3 in DNA: TGTGCCAGCAGCGCCCACCGGGACAGGGCGCGGACTGAAGCTTTCTTT.

The table lists this clonotype with many counts. The chain uses TRBV20-1 and TRBJ1-5; D gene uncertain. Trimming shortened V by 2 bases and J by 2 bases, and 13 bases separated the two germline ends. The length of the CDR3 is 15 residues. CDR1 is DFQATT and CDR2 is SNEGSKA in the germline V gene (reference sequence). Here the CDR3 DNA reads TGCAGTGCTAGACCCCCATCGGCAGGCAATCAGCCCCAGCATTTT. Its protein product is CSARPPSAGNQPQHF.

This clonotype came up a few times. This sequence joins TRBV18 and TRBJ1-6, with 7 bases matching TRBD1. V lost 3 bases to trimming and J lost 8 bases; unmatched junction nucleotides: 4. CDR3 length: 14 amino acids. Germline-derived CDR1 and CDR2 are KGHSH and LQKENI. CDR3 loop: CASSPTGKDSPLHF. CDR3 DNA sequence: TGTGCCAGCTCACCGACAGGGAAGGATTCACCCCTCCACTTT.

As for this clonotype: A much more abundant neighbour one base away suggests this may be a read error. The chain employs TRBV6-1 and TRBJ2-7, with D perhaps matching TRBD2 (5 bases). The DNA end is a closer match to TRBJ2-1, so the J assignment may be wrong. CDR3 length: 15 residues. In germline, CDR1 is MNHNS, CDR2 SASEGT. The chain's CDR3 is CASSPGSHQTYEQFF. The CDR3 bases are TGTGCCAGCAGCCCTGGGAGTCACCAGACCTACGAGCAGTTCTTC.

This chain connects TRBV6-5 to TRBJ2-7; tentatively, D is TRBD2 (7 bases). The CDR3 totals 14 residues. CDR1 is MNHEY, CDR2 SVGAGI, per germline. V gave up 0 bases and J gave up 3 bases, with 9 bases separating them. CDR3 nucleotides: TGTGCCAGCAGTTACTCAGGGGGGGGCTACGAGCAGTACTTC. The encoded protein is CASSYSGGGYEQYF.

The CDR3 region is CSARRLAGDEAETQYF. Written as DNA, the CDR3 is TGCAGTGCTAGAAGGCTAGCGGGAGACGAAGCGGAGACCCAGTACTTC. The chain is built from TRBV20-1 and TRBJ2-5; 10 nucleotides agree with TRBD2. Per the germline V gene, CDR1 is DFQATT and CDR2 is SNEGSKA (reference sequence). J gave up 5 bases and V 2 bases, and 11 bases lay outside the gene matches. This CDR3 is 16 amino acids long.

This clonotype appeared many times. The V call is TRBV5-1, the J call TRBJ1-1; D ambiguous. Trimming pared 2 bases from V and 0 bases from J, leaving 8 bases between. The CDR3 is 14 residues long. Germline V gene data show CDR1 as SGHRS and CDR2 as YFSETQ. The CDR3 DNA is TGCGCCAGCAGCTTCGACGGAATGAACACTGAAGCTTTCTTT. Amino acids: CASSFDGMNTEAFF. The full variable domain, in which reference TRBV5-1 and TRBJ1-1 provide the parts outside the CDR3, is KAGVTQTPRYLIKTRGQQVTLSCSPISGHRSVSWYQQTPGQGLQFLFEYFSETQRNKGNFPGRFSGRQFSNSRSEMNVSTLELGDSALYLCASSFDGMNTEAFFGQGTRLTVV.

This clonotype has only one observation. A read error may account for a junction end that differs from germline. The chain joins TRBV5-1 to TRBJ2-3; D is perhaps TRBD1 or TRBD2 (6 bases each). Germline assignment: CDR1 SGHRS and CDR2 YFSETQ. The length of the CDR3 is 16 residues. CDR3 DNA: TGTGCCAGCAACTCACAGGGTGGAGGGCTCACAGATACGCAGTATTTT. Translation gives CASNSQGGGLTDTQYF.

The gene calls are TRBV4-2 and TRBJ1-2; no firm D call. V was trimmed by 1 base and J by 4 bases, leaving 10 bases between them. The CDR3 is 14 amino acids. CDR1 LGHNA and CDR2 YNFKEQ come from the germline V gene. The CDR3 nucleotides read TGTGCCAGCAGCCAAGGACTCCTAACCTATGGCTACACCTTC. It is translated as CASSQGLLTYGYTF.

This clonotype was detected ten times or more. The chain combines TRBV5-8 with TRBJ2-3; D might be TRBD2 (6 bases). The CDR3 consists of 15 residues. V was pared by 3 bases and J by 3 bases, with 14 bases between. CDR1 SGHTS and CDR2 YDEGEE come from the germline V gene. The CDR3 sequence: CASSSTASGTDTQYF. The CDR3 region has the DNA TGTGCCAGCAGCTCGACCGCAAGCGGGACAGATACGCAGTATTTT.